This T cell receptor (beta chain) comes out of a study of radiation and T cells in renal cell carcinoma. Of note for this clone: The antigen remains unidentified.

The treatment: treatment-naive control, cytoreductive nephrectomy. Control tumors came from treatment-naive patients without prior radiation. The patient's renal cell carcinoma had clear cell pathology. Study findings and constraints: Irradiated tumors held more dominant CDR3 motifs than control tumors. In nephrectomy-only tumors, top 100 clonotypes averaged roughly 45%, versus around 54% irradiated.

CDR1 and CDR2 (germline): MNHEY, SMNVEV (reference sequence). The CDR3 sequence is 14 residues long. V lost 5 bases, J lost 4 bases, and 12 bases lay in between. Sequencing was performed with immunoSEQ multiplex PCR; in TCRdb, only in-frame clones are kept and a portion is missing. The table shows 15,000 to 17,000 clones, with more than 55% occurring only once. This sequence was found in a man in his fifties or sixties with renal cell carcinoma. Material: tumor tissue, obtained from a patient whose treatment was nephrectomy without radiotherapy. The genes are TRBV27 and TRBJ1-5; tentatively, D is TRBD1 (5 bases). The CDR3 region is CASSKPGLNQPQHF. Written as DNA, the CDR3 is TGTGCCAGCAGTAAACCAGGGTTAAATCAGCCCCAGCATTTT.